Listed below are T cell receptor beta chains from one sample, sequenced in a study of siplizumab effects on memory and regulatory T cells. Only in-frame clones appear in the TCRdb table, and some are missing; sequencing was by immunoSEQ multiplex PCR. The data hold 50,000 to 55,000 clones, with under 98% observed a single time. The sample was naive CD4+ T cells sorted from blood. All receptors come from a human donor in good health. The CDR3 runs from the conserved cysteine through the conserved F or W. A D gene is named only where the DNA matches it firmly.

>.|TRBJ2-5|TRBV5-4
TGTGCCAGCAACGACCGCGGTGTTAGAGAGACCCAGTACTTC
CASNDRGVRETQYF
>.|TRBJ1-1|TRBV9
TGTGCCAGCGGGTCCATGAACACTGAAGCTTTCTTT
CASGSMNTEAFF
>.|TRBJ2-2|TRBV5-1
TGCGCCAGCAGCTTGGATTCCACCGGGGAGCTGTTTTTT
CASSLDSTGELFF
>TRBD1|TRBJ1-6|TRBV27
TGTGCCAGCGGCCTCGGGACAGCCGGTAGGCCCCTCCACTTT
CASGLGTAGRPLHF
>.|TRBJ2-4|TRBV5-4
TGTGCCAGCAGCTTCATGACAGGATCGGCCAAAAACATTCAGTACTTC
CASSFMTGSAKNIQYF
>.|TRBJ2-7|TRBV5-6
TGTGCCAGCAGCTCCTACGAGCAGTACTTC
CASSSYEQYF
>TRBD1|TRBJ2-3|TRBV6-5
TGTGCCAGCAGTTACCGGGACAGGGGAACAGATACGCAGTATTTT
CASSYRDRGTDTQYF
>.|TRBJ2-5|TRBV18
TGTGCCAGCTCACCACTGTCCGGGACCCCGAGGGGGACCCAGTACTTC
CASSPLSGTPRGTQYF
>.|TRBJ2-3|TRBV6-1
TGTGCCAGCAGTAACAGGGATACGCAGTATTTT
CASSNRDTQYF
>.|TRBJ1-6|TRBV9
TGTGCCAGCAGTAGTGAATTGGATTCACCCCTCCACTTT
CASSSELDSPLHF
>.|TRBJ2-2|TRBV6-1
TGTGCCAGCAGTGAAGACAGGGCAAGCACCGGGGAGCTGTTTTTT
CASSEDRASTGELFF
>.|TRBJ1-2|TRBV10-3
TGTGCCAGCAGTTACCTCAGGGGAGGTGGCTACACCTTC
CASSYLRGGGYTF
>.|TRBJ2-1|TRBV18
TGTGCCAGCTCACCACCGGGAGTCAATGAGCAGTTCTTC
CASSPPGVNEQFF
>TRBD1|TRBJ1-5|TRBV19
TGTGCCAGTAGTGCCCTCCGGGACAGGGCTCAGCCCCAGCATTTT
CASSALRDRAQPQHF
>.|TRBJ1-2|TRBV7-3
TGTGCCAGCAGCTTAAACACAGGGACTGGCTACACCTTC
CASSLNTGTGYTF
>.|TRBJ2-4|TRBV7-2
TGTGCCAGCAGCCGGAGGGAATACGCTAAAAACATTCAGTACTTC
CASSRREYAKNIQYF